This T cell receptor (beta chain) was documented in a study of regulatory T cells in long-lasting Graves disease. The study's findings and limits: With a small sample size, accuracy may have been reduced. Public clonotype sharing was higher in persistent than newly diagnosed patients.

As to this clonotype: The antigen remains unidentified.

The time point denotes: persistent/refractory GD, antithyroid drugs over 5 years with positive TRAb. Extracted PBMC RNA gave rise to the TCR library. By American Thyroid Association guidelines, Graves' disease was diagnosed in the cohort. Assembly of TCR beta libraries relied on iRepertoire HTBI primers together with Arm-PCR of CDR3 regions. TCRdb independently ran MiXCR on the multiplex PCR reads; one entry per CDR3 protein. The sample lists approximately 500,000 distinct CDR3 sequences, about a fifth occurring once. The V gene end was trimmed by 7 bases and the J gene end by 4 bases; junction bases not matched to a gene: 9. CDR1 and CDR2 from the germline V gene are MDHEN and SYDVKM. The CDR3 runs 15 residues.

Specimen: peripheral blood mononuclear cells (PBMCs), collected when the disease was refractory, from a patient treated with antithyroid drugs. The source of this sequence is a female donor with Graves disease. The chain couples TRBV28 to TRBJ2-1; 8 bases are shared with TRBD2. CDR3 sequence: CASIPGASGYNEQFF. The CDR3 bases are TGTGCCAGCATTCCCGGGGCTAGCGGGTACAATGAGCAGTTCTTC.